The TCR beta chain under discussion was sequenced for a study of beta chain features in type 1 diabetes. Whole-study findings and limits: Naive, central memory and Treg TCRB repertoires appeared more alike in patients than in healthy donors. Moderately but significantly shorter TCRB CDR3s were found in Type 1 diabetes patients in all four CD4+ subsets.

The whole isolated RNA underwent reverse transcription, so sequencing captured expressed TCRB transcripts. The data were produced by immunoSEQ multiplex PCR, yet TCRdb's version contains in-frame clones alone and is incomplete. Among some 250,000 clones, 14% were seen once, and the ten largest hold 0.019%. This clone was observed a few times. Its target is unknown. Trimming removed 4 bases from V and 4 bases from J, with 19 bases in between. This CDR3 comprises 16 residues. CDR1 SQVTM and CDR2 ANQGSEA come from the germline V gene. The TCR sequence derives from a man younger than 45 with type 1 diabetes. Material for sequencing was naive CD4+ T cells from blood. V is TRBV29-1 and J is TRBJ2-2; possible D gene TRBD2, 7 bases. Here the CDR3 reads CSVARGRGGVTGELFF. In nucleotides, the CDR3 is TGCAGCGTTGCGAGGGGGAGGGGTGGGGTCACCGGGGAGCTGTTTTTT.